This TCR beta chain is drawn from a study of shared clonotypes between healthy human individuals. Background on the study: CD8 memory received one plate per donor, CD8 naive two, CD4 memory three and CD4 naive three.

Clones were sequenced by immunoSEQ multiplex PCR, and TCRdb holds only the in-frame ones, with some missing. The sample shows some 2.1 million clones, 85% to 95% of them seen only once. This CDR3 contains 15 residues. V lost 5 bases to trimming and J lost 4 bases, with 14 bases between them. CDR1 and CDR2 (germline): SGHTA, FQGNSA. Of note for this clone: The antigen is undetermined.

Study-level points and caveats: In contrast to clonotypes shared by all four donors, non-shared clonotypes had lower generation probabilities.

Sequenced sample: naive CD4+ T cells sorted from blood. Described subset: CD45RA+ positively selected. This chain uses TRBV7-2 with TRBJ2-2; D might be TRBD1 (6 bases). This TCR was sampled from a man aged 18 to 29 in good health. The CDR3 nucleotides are TGTGCCAGCAGCCACGACAGGCGGATCACCGGGGAGCTGTTTTTT. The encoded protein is CASSHDRRITGELFF. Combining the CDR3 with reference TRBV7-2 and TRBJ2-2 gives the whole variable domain GAGVSQSPSNKVTEKGKDVELRCDPISGHTALYWYRQSLGQGLEFLIYFQGNSAPDKSGLPSDRFSAERTGGSVSTLTIQRTQQEDSAVYLCASSHDRRITGELFFGEGSRLTVL.